These 23 T cell receptor delta chains share one sample of origin, sequenced in a study of Vδ1+ human thymocytes. These receptors have no known antigen. Extracted RNA was reverse transcribed into cDNA. Multiplex PCR used pooled V-gene forward primers and a constant-region reverse primer to amplify CDR3s. TCRdb re-called the multiplex PCR reads using CATT. The table has about 50,000 delta-chain clones, roughly 15% seen once. Notes on the study in general: Thymic TRG and TRD repertoires appeared highly polyclonal.

Sequences were obtained from Vdelta1+ gamma-delta thymocytes from the thymus. The subset is: FACS-sorted CD3+ TCRalphabeta- TCRVdelta1+ TCRVdelta2- thymocytes. The receptors here all came from a girl younger than two who had congenital heart surgery.

This clone was seen only a few times. This chain connects TRDV1 to TRDJ1; 8 nucleotides match TRDD3. The trim removed 5 bases at V and 3 bases at J, leaving 20 bases unmatched. CDR1 is TSWWSYY and CDR2 is QGS in the germline V gene. CDR3 length equals 19 residues. The CDR3 reads CALGILPPSYWGPSDKLIF. The CDR3 region has the DNA TGTGCTCTTGGGATCCTTCCCCCCTCTTACTGGGGGCCTTCCGATAAACTCATCTTT.

This clone appeared a few times. The V call is TRDV1, the J call TRDJ1; tentative D call: TRDD2 (5 bases). CDR3 length: 19 amino acids. V dropped 1 base and J dropped 1 base, with 22 bases sitting between them. Per the germline V gene, CDR1 is TSWWSYY and CDR2 is QGS. In DNA, the CDR3 is TGTGCTCTTGGGGAACATCCTAGCCAAAGTGGCTCTTTCACCGATAAACTCATCTTT. Translation: CALGEHPSQSGSFTDKLIF.

The sample holds a few counts of this clone. Because the CDR3's place on the DNA is in doubt, the DNA is left out and the CDR3 is given as listed by TCRdb. The chain uses TRDV1 and TRDJ1; TRDD3 reflects the table's D call only, with no check against the DNA. The CDR3 contains 29 residues when both ends are counted. Germline V CDR1 and CDR2: TSWWSYY, QGS. The CDR3 sequence: CALGERGWRRPGGDYTDKLIFARADKLIF.

This clone was counted between two and nine times. This chain connects TRDV1 to TRDJ1; the match to TRDD2 covers 9 bases. This CDR3 region has 20 residues. With V trimmed by 4 bases and J by 2 bases, 20 bases remained unmatched. Germline values: CDR1 TSWWSYY, CDR2 QGS. CDR3 in amino acids: CALGGQGLPTPLVRTDKLIF. CDR3 DNA sequence: TGTGCTCTTGGGGGTCAAGGCCTTCCTACTCCCCTAGTTAGGACCGATAAACTCATCTTT.

Of note for this clone: This could be a read error, since a much larger clone is one nucleotide away. V gene TRDV2 combines with J gene TRDJ2; TRDD3 matches at 11 bases. V was clipped by 7 bases and J by 4 bases; unmatched bases: 7. The CDR3 length is 15 residues. The germline V gene encodes CDR1 GEAIGNYY and CDR2 EKD. CDR3 residues: CACDYWGIGTAQLFF. As DNA, the CDR3 is TGTGCCTGCGATTACTGGGGGATAGGGACAGCACAACTCTTCTTT.

The V and J genes are TRDV1 and TRDJ1; TRDD3 agrees at 7 bases. CDR1 and CDR2 from the germline V gene are TSWWSYY and QGS. Trimming at V came to 4 bases and at J to 0 bases, leaving 14 bases not matched to a gene. The CDR3 has 18 residues. The CDR3, as DNA: TGTGCTCTTGGGGTGTCTCCTAGCCTGGGGGCTAACACCGATAAACTCATCTTT. Its translation is CALGVSPSLGANTDKLIF.

The chain uses TRDV1 and TRDJ1, with 9 bases aligning to TRDD2. Germline trimming cut 3 bases from V and 0 bases from J; bases unmatched to any gene: 8. The CDR3 sequence is 17 residues long. Germline CDR1 and CDR2: TSWWSYY and QGS. Written as DNA, the CDR3 is TGTGCTCTTGGGGACCACCTTCCTACCCGTCACACCGATAAACTCATCTTT. Its translation: CALGDHLPTRHTDKLIF.

This clone has only a few counts. V and J are TRDV1 and TRDJ1, with 8 bases that match TRDD3. Trimming cost V 4 bases and J 0 bases; bases outside gene matches: 16. Germline V gene data show CDR1 as TSWWSYY and CDR2 as QGS. This CDR3 is 19 amino acids long. The CDR3 DNA follows: TGTGCTCTTGGGGTACGGCCACTTGGGGGATGCAAGTACACCGATAAACTCATCTTT. It codes for CALGVRPLGGCKYTDKLIF.

J is TRDJ1 and V is TRDV1; D may be TRDD3 (6 bases). Deletions cut 1 base from V and 0 bases from J, with 21 bases between. In germline, CDR1 is TSWWSYY, CDR2 QGS. CDR3 length: 19 residues. The CDR3 loop reads CALGEQIRGWGGYTDKLIF. CDR3 bases: TGTGCTCTTGGGGAACAAATACGAGGCTGGGGTGGATACACCGATAAACTCATCTTT.

This clone was observed a handful of times. V gene TRDV1 combines with J gene TRDJ1; 10 nucleotides agree with TRDD3. This CDR3 spans 24 amino acids. Trimming took 5 bases from V and 0 from J; bases not matched to a gene: 30. Germline-derived CDR1 and CDR2 are TSWWSYY and QGS. CDR3 sequence (DNA): TGTGCTCTTGGGATTCCTACGAACCCCCTCTTGGTGGGGGATACCCTACCGTACACCGATAAACTCATCTTT. This translates into CALGIPTNPLLVGDTLPYTDKLIF.

The V and J genes are TRDV2 and TRDJ1; D gene ambiguous. The ends were cut back, 2 bases at V and 7 bases at J, with 28 bases in the middle. The CDR3 is 18 residues long. The germline V gene has CDR1 GEAIGNYY and CDR2 EKD. The CDR3 sequence: CACDRGRRVAGPGTKLIF. CDR3 nucleotides: TGTGCCTGTGACAGAGGGAGGAGAGTCGCGGGTCCGGGCACTAAACTCATCTTT.

This clone occurred a few times. This rearrangement joins TRDV1 to TRDJ1; 8 bases agree with TRDD3. Germline V gene lookup returns CDR1 TSWWSYY and CDR2 QGS. The V segment lost 4 bases and the J segment 0 bases; nucleotides outside the gene matches: 13. This CDR3 has 18 amino acids. The CDR3 region is CALGGEEAWGRYTDKLIF. The CDR3 DNA sequence: TGTGCTCTTGGGGGAGAGGAGGCCTGGGGGAGGTACACCGATAAACTCATCTTT.

There are a few counts of this clone. The chain links TRDV3 to TRDJ1; TRDD3 agrees at 7 bases. Germline assignment: CDR1 TVYSNPD and CDR2 GDNSRS (reference sequence). V shed 4 bases and J 1 base; nucleotides not matched to a gene: 15. CDR3 length: 16 residues. CDR3 amino acids: CASHYRRTGATDKLIF. Here the CDR3 DNA reads TGTGCCTCCCACTACCGCAGGACTGGGGCCACCGATAAACTCATCTTT.

V gene TRDV1 combines with J gene TRDJ1, with unresolved D. The CDR3 is 17 residues long. CDR1 TSWWSYY and CDR2 QGS come from the germline V gene. Trimming removed 3 bases from V and 0 bases from J, with 17 bases in between. CDR3 DNA sequence: TGTGCTCTTGGGGATTCCCCCCCCTCTGAGTACACCGATAAACTCATCTTT. Its translation is CALGDSPPSEYTDKLIF.

Remarks on this clone: The junction departs from germline at one end; a sequencing error may be responsible. The V gene is TRDV1, the J gene TRDJ1; a possible D gene is TRDD3 (5 bases). Looked up from germline, CDR1 is TSWWSYY and CDR2 is QGS. The CDR3 is 16 residues long. The CDR3 reads CALEEDHTNRDDKLIF. The CDR3 nucleotides read TGTGCTCTTGAGGAAGATCATACGAATCGAGACGATAAACTCATCTTT.

The V call is TRDV1, the J call TRDJ1; TRDD3 might be the D (6 bases). Germline V lookup: CDR1 TSWWSYY, CDR2 QGS. Trimming shortened V by 0 bases and J by 8 bases, and 13 bases separated the two germline ends. The CDR3 covers 14 residues. Here the CDR3 DNA reads TGTGCTCTTGGGGAACTCGGGGGGACGAACAAACTCATCTTT. This encodes CALGELGGTNKLIF.

This clone came up a few times. The rearrangement links TRDV1 to TRDJ1; TRDD2 is a possible D gene (6 bases). The CDR3 is made up of 18 amino acids. Looked up from germline, CDR1 is TSWWSYY and CDR2 is QGS. Trimming shortened V by 1 base and J by 5 bases, and 23 bases separated the two germline ends. In nucleotides, the CDR3 is TGTGCTCTTGGGGAACGTTGGGCCTTCCCGTCCCAAGGGGATAAACTCATCTTT. This codes for CALGERWAFPSQGDKLIF.

This clone was picked up a small number of times. This chain connects TRDV1 to TRDJ1, with 13 nucleotides matching TRDD3. The CDR3 is 23 amino acids. V lost 4 bases to trimming and J lost 1 base; unmatched junction nucleotides: 24. Germline V CDR1 and CDR2: TSWWSYY, QGS. The chain's CDR3 is CALGGSRAAGSVYWGIRTDKLIF. The CDR3 DNA is TGTGCTCTTGGGGGCTCCCGGGCTGCCGGGTCAGTTTACTGGGGGATACGCACCGATAAACTCATCTTT.

The V call is TRDV1, the J call TRDJ1, with 10 bases lining up with TRDD3. Germline trimming cut 4 bases from V and 0 bases from J; bases unmatched to any gene: 29. The CDR3 is 24 residues long. Germline V gene lookup returns CDR1 TSWWSYY and CDR2 QGS. This CDR3 is CALGVGHPFPARTGGSPYTDKLIF. DNA of the CDR3: TGTGCTCTTGGGGTCGGCCACCCCTTTCCTGCCCGGACTGGGGGATCCCCGTACACCGATAAACTCATCTTT.

This clone has a handful of counts. The chain employs TRDV1 and TRDJ1; no firm D call. V was shortened by 4 bases and J by 6 bases, with 12 bases between the two germline ends. The germline V gene encodes CDR1 TSWWSYY and CDR2 QGS. This CDR3 contains 13 residues. For the CDR3, the DNA is TGTGCTCTTGGGGTCTCAGGTGGATATAAACTCATCTTT. It specifies CALGVSGGYKLIF.

As concerns this clone: The DNA is left out, because the CDR3 cannot be placed on it with certainty; the CDR3 is given as TCRdb lists it. This rearrangement joins TRAV29/DV5 to TRDJ1; TRDD3, the D gene given by the table, was not confirmed from the DNA. The CDR3 is made up of 24 amino acids, end residues included. Germline CDR1 NSMFDY, CDR2 ISSIKDK. CDR3: CSVLLCRKRAFSYCPGGYTDKLIF.

In the case of this clone: A much larger clone is a single base away; this may be a read error. V is TRDV2 and J is TRDJ1, with TRDD3 as a possible D gene (5 bases). The CDR3 runs 18 residues. Germline-derived CDR1 and CDR2 are GEAIGNYY and EKD. The CDR3: CARDSVAWDPRGTDKLIF. The CDR3 DNA follows: TGTGCCCGTGACTCTGTAGCCTGGGACCCGAGAGGCACCGATAAACTCATCTTT.

V and J are TRDV1 and TRDJ1; D is possibly TRDD3 (5 bases). The CDR3 is 17 residues long. Trimming pared 3 bases from V and 0 bases from J, leaving 17 bases between. Germline V gene data show CDR1 as TSWWSYY and CDR2 as QGS. The DNA of the CDR3 is TGTGCTCTTGGGGAGGTCCGAGGGGAACCGTACACCGATAAACTCATCTTT. This encodes CALGEVRGEPYTDKLIF.